The next 21 T cell receptor beta chains were all read from a single sample in a study of CD8+ T cells in alopecia areata. RNA extraction was followed by reverse transcription into cDNA, which acted as the sequencing template. The repertoire was sequenced with immunoSEQ multiplex PCR; TCRdb's copy has only in-frame clones and lacks some. The table has about 100,000 clones, 59% seen once. Sequenced sample: CD8+ T cells sorted from blood. These receptors came from a human donor in good health.

This clone was counted a few times. The chain is built from TRBV7-2 and TRBJ1-1; 12 nucleotides agree with TRBD1. The trim removed 4 bases at V and 1 base at J, leaving 4 bases unmatched. This CDR3 comprises 16 residues. Per the germline V gene, CDR1 is SGHTA and CDR2 is FQGNSA. The CDR3 loop reads CASSSPGQGANTEAFF. CDR3 DNA sequence: TGTGCCAGCAGCTCCCCGGGACAGGGGGCGAACACTGAAGCTTTCTTT.

The gene calls are TRBV29-1 and TRBJ2-2, with 10 bases fitting TRBD1. The CDR3 has 14 residues. Germline values: CDR1 SQVTM, CDR2 ANQGSEA. Trimming at V came to 6 bases and at J to 10 bases, leaving 11 bases not matched to a gene. This chain's CDR3 is CSVTGTGAIPELFF. CDR3 nucleotides: TGCAGCGTCACCGGGACAGGGGCTATTCCGGAGCTGTTTTTT.

The V call is TRBV7-2, the J call TRBJ2-5; no clear D. The germline V gene encodes CDR1 SGHTA and CDR2 FQGNSA. V was pared by 6 bases and J by 5 bases, with 7 bases between. The CDR3 has 11 amino acids. The CDR3 coding sequence is TGTGCCAGCAGGAGCGAGGAGACCCAGTACTTC. Translating it yields CASRSEETQYF.

The V and J genes are TRBV4-1 and TRBJ1-4, with TRBD1 identical over 8 bases. CDR1 and CDR2 from the germline V gene are MGHRA and YSYEKL. V lost 4 bases and J lost 6; bases outside the gene matches: 7. The CDR3 runs 15 residues. The chain's CDR3 is CASSRSGGADEKLFF. The CDR3 region has the DNA TGCGCCAGCAGCCGTTCAGGGGGCGCGGATGAAAAACTGTTTTTT.

This clone has only a few counts. The V call is TRBV6-5, the J call TRBJ2-1; no firm D call. This CDR3 comprises 14 residues. Trimming stripped 6 bases from V and 4 bases from J, with 13 bases between. The germline V gene encodes CDR1 MNHEY and CDR2 SVGAGI. In nucleotides, the CDR3 is TGTGCCAGCAGGGGAACTTCACTTTACAATGAGCAGTTCTTC. Residues: CASRGTSLYNEQFF.

The chain links TRBV30 to TRBJ2-5; 12 positions agree with TRBD2. The J segment lost 4 bases and the V segment lost 5 bases, leaving 5 bases of the junction unmatched. This CDR3 contains 14 residues. CDR1 and CDR2 from the germline V gene are GTSNPN and SVGIG (reference sequence). The CDR3 nucleotides read TGTGCCTGGCTAGCGGGGGGGCCCAGAGAGACCCAGTACTTC. Residues: CAWLAGGPRETQYF.

The J gene is TRBJ2-1, the V gene TRBV19; D gene ambiguous. The V gene's germline CDR1 is LNHDA and CDR2 SQIVND (reference sequence). V was trimmed by 4 bases and J by 4 bases, leaving 14 bases between them. This CDR3 is 15 amino acids long. The CDR3 sequence: CASSTLPTVYNEQFF. The CDR3 DNA reads as TGTGCCAGTAGTACACTACCCACGGTTTACAATGAGCAGTTCTTC.

The chain recombines TRBV15 with TRBJ2-2; D perhaps matches TRBD2 (6 bases). The V end lost 6 bases, the J end lost 5 bases, and 10 bases lay between the germline ends. The CDR3 is 13 residues long. In germline, CDR1 is LNHNV, CDR2 YYDKDF (reference sequence). This CDR3 is CATSWGRTGELFF. The DNA of the CDR3 is TGTGCCACCAGTTGGGGGAGGACCGGGGAGCTGTTTTTT.

This clone appeared a few times. The rearrangement links TRBV19 to TRBJ1-2, with 7 bases identical to TRBD1. Trimming at V came to 6 bases and at J to 0 bases, leaving 19 bases not matched to a gene. The CDR3 is made up of 19 amino acids. In germline, CDR1 is LNHDA, CDR2 SQIVND (reference sequence). CDR3 nucleotides: TGTGCCAGTAGATCCCTAAGAATCAAACAGGGGATGGCTAACTATGGCTACACCTTC. It translates to CASRSLRIKQGMANYGYTF.

V is TRBV7-6 and J is TRBJ2-3; D tentatively reads TRBD1 or TRBD2 (5 bases each). Per germline, CDR1 SGHVS and CDR2 FNYEAQ. This CDR3 spans 15 amino acids. Trimming pared 3 bases from V and 3 bases from J, leaving 13 bases between. The CDR3 loop is CASSLRFGTTDTQYF. The DNA for the CDR3 is TGTGCCAGCAGCTTGAGGTTCGGGACGACAGATACGCAGTATTTT.

V and J are TRBV10-3 and TRBJ2-3; 11 nucleotides match TRBD2. The CDR3 is 16 residues long. The germline V gene has CDR1 ENHRY and CDR2 SYGVKD. Germline trimming cut 6 bases from V and 0 bases from J; bases unmatched to any gene: 5. CDR3 amino acids: CAISPSGGHSTDTQYF. In nucleotides, the CDR3 is TGTGCCATCAGCCCTAGCGGGGGGCATAGCACAGATACGCAGTATTTT.

The V call is TRBV7-3, the J call TRBJ2-3; 11 positions agree with TRBD1. Germline values: CDR1 SGHTA, CDR2 FQGTGA. The V segment lost 5 bases and the J segment 6 bases; nucleotides outside the gene matches: 7. The length of the CDR3 is 15 residues. CDR3 region: CASSAGQGARDTQYF. CDR3 DNA sequence: TGTGCCAGCAGCGCCGGACAGGGGGCGCGGGATACGCAGTATTTT.

This chain joins TRBV5-6 and TRBJ2-3; D uncertain. Germline lookup yields CDR1 SGHDT and CDR2 YYEEEE. Trimming cost V 3 bases and J 3 bases, with 17 bases left between them. The CDR3 totals 16 residues. Here the CDR3 DNA reads TGTGCCAGCAGCTACCTCCGGGCCCTCTTAACAGATACGCAGTATTTT. This translates into CASSYLRALLTDTQYF.

This clone was observed a few times. J is TRBJ1-4 and V is TRBV11-2; no clear D gene. Germline V gives CDR1 SGHAT, CDR2 FQNNGV. The length of the CDR3 is 15 residues. Trimming removed 0 bases at V and 6 bases at J, with 11 bases between. The CDR3 spells CASSLEAAGYEKLFF. The CDR3 DNA is TGTGCCAGCAGCTTAGAGGCAGCGGGGTATGAAAAACTGTTTTTT.

In its sample, this clone was seen many times. The chain is built from TRBV5-6 and TRBJ1-4; D not resolved. The CDR3 sequence is 15 residues long. V lost 4 bases, J lost 0 bases, and 10 bases lay in between. Germline V lookup: CDR1 SGHDT, CDR2 YYEEEE. CDR3 nucleotides: TGTGCCAGCAGCCAGACGGTGGCAACTAATGAAAAACTGTTTTTT. This sequence encodes CASSQTVATNEKLFF.

This clone was seen a handful of times. The rearrangement joins TRBV5-1 to TRBJ2-1; 9 bases fit TRBD2. After removal of 4 bases from V and 4 bases from J, the junction contained 6 bases not matched to a gene. The germline V gene encodes CDR1 SGHRS and CDR2 YFSETQ. This CDR3 has 15 amino acids. The CDR3 DNA sequence: TGCGCCAGCAGCGCTAGGACTAGCGAGTACAATGAGCAGTTCTTC. Translating gives CASSARTSEYNEQFF.

The chain carries TRBV29-1 and TRBJ1-1; no clear D. CDR1 is SQVTM and CDR2 is ANQGSEA in the germline V gene. V lost 2 bases, J lost 1 base, and 11 bases lay in between. The CDR3 runs 14 residues. For the CDR3, the DNA is TGCAGCGTTGAAATCGCGGTAGGGAACACTGAAGCTTTCTTT. Its translation is CSVEIAVGNTEAFF.

This sequence joins TRBV6-9 and TRBJ2-3, with D perhaps matching TRBD2 (5 bases). Trimming removed 7 bases from V and 3 bases from J, with 14 bases in between. The V gene's germline CDR1 is MNHGY and CDR2 SVAAGI. This CDR3 spans 14 amino acids. The CDR3 DNA sequence: TGTGCCAGCATCGGGGAAGTGAAAACAGATACGCAGTATTTT. This codes for CASIGEVKTDTQYF.

V gene TRBV5-1 combines with J gene TRBJ1-5, with D unresolved. V was clipped by 0 bases and J by 0 bases, with 1 base between them. CDR3 length: 13 amino acids. In germline, CDR1 is SGHRS, CDR2 YFSETQ. The CDR3 region is CASSLDSNQPQHF. In nucleotides, the CDR3 is TGCGCCAGCAGCTTGGATAGCAATCAGCCCCAGCATTTT.

The rearrangement joins TRBV7-2 to TRBJ1-5; D gene ambiguous. From germline, CDR1 is SGHTA and CDR2 FQGNSA. CDR3 length: 16 amino acids. The germline V and J ends were trimmed by 6 bases and 1 base, with 16 bases remaining between them. CDR3 bases: TGTGCCAGCAGTTCCTCGGGTGGTGGGAGCAATCAGCCCCAGCATTTT. This translates into CASSSSGGGSNQPQHF.

The chain joins TRBV4-1 to TRBJ2-3, with 8 nucleotides matching TRBD2. Germline CDR1 is MGHRA and CDR2 is YSYEKL. This CDR3 has 18 residues. With V trimmed by 0 bases and J by 2 bases, 10 bases remained unmatched. CDR3 nucleotides: TGCGCCAGCAGCCAAGATCGGGGACTAGTTCATATCACAGATACGCAGTATTTT. It codes for CASSQDRGLVHITDTQYF.